These 18 T cell receptor beta chains share one sample of origin, sequenced in a study of regulatory T cells in long-lasting Graves disease (TCRdb year 2021). The time point label, read with the paper, signifies: persistent/refractory GD, antithyroid drugs over 5 years with positive TRAb. For both TCR sequencing and RNA sequencing, RNA was extracted from PBMCs using TRIzol. The receptor library was made with multiplex PCR. Reads for this sample came from an Illumina HiSeq 4000. iRepertoire HTBI primers and Arm-PCR amplification of CDR3 regions were used to construct TCR beta libraries. TCRdb handled the public reads itself, with Q25 trimming in fastp and clone calling in MiXCR, and kept productive beta chains. Every CDR3 protein is listed once, alongside the most common genes and DNA of its rows. This sample comprises some 420,000 distinct CDR3 sequences, approximately 23% of them detected only once. The top ten constitute approximately 14% of the sample.

Sequencing was performed on peripheral blood mononuclear cells (PBMCs), taken when the disease was refractory, from a patient treated with antithyroid drugs. The source is a female donor with Graves disease.

Points on this clonotype: A far larger clone is just one base off, so this is likely a read error. The chain uses TRBV3-1 and TRBJ2-7; a weak D match, TRBD1 (6 bases). Trimming removed 4 bases from V and 0 bases from J, with 13 bases in between. This CDR3 has 15 residues. Looked up from germline, CDR1 is LGHDT and CDR2 is YNNKEL (reference sequence). Written as DNA, the CDR3 is TGTGCCAGCAGCCGTTCCGGGACAAGCTCCTACGAGCAGTACTTC. It is translated as CASSRSGTSSYEQYF.

This clonotype was counted a single time. In DNA, the CDR3 is TGCGCCAGCAGCCAAGCCACATCCGAATACTACGAGCAGTACTTC. Translating gives CASSQATSEYYEQYF. This chain uses TRBV4-3 with TRBJ2-7; D is uncertain. With 1 base removed from V and 3 bases from J, the gap between germline ends came to 13 bases. Germline V gene data show CDR1 as LGHNA and CDR2 as YSLEER. The CDR3 extends over 15 amino acids.

The chain carries TRBV4-3 and TRBJ1-2; 7 positions agree with TRBD1. Germline CDR1 and CDR2: LGHNA and YSLEER. The CDR3 covers 16 residues. With V trimmed by 4 bases and J by 4 bases, 12 bases remained unmatched. The CDR3 region is CASSPMIRDSLYGYTF. Written as DNA, the CDR3 is TGCGCCAGCAGCCCTATGATTCGGGACAGCCTCTATGGCTACACCTTC.

The rearrangement uses TRBV29-1 and TRBJ2-7; 8 bases are a match to TRBD1. V shed 1 base and J 5 bases; nucleotides not matched to a gene: 7. The CDR3 extends over 14 amino acids. CDR1 is SQVTM, CDR2 ANQGSEA, per germline. DNA of the CDR3: TGCAGCGTTGAAGGTGGTGAGACAGGGGACGAGCAGTACTTC. The encoded protein is CSVEGGETGDEQYF.

This rearrangement joins TRBV11-2 to TRBJ2-2; TRBD1 is a possible D gene (6 bases). Trimming took 4 bases from V and 6 from J, leaving 12 bases between them. The length of the CDR3 is 14 residues. Germline assignment: CDR1 SGHAT and CDR2 FQNNGV. The CDR3 DNA reads TGTGCCAGCAGCTCGGACAGTAGGGCCGGGGAGCTGTTTTTT. Its protein product is CASSSDSRAGELFF. The full variable domain, in which reference TRBV11-2 and TRBJ2-2 provide the parts outside the CDR3, is EAGVAQSPRYKIIEKRQSVAFWCNPISGHATLYWYQQILGQGPKLLIQFQNNGVVDDSQLPKDRFSAERLKGVDSTLKIQPAKLEDSAVYLCASSSDSRAGELFFGEGSRLTVL.

The chain recombines TRBV3-1 with TRBJ2-5; 8 nucleotides align to TRBD2. CDR1 is LGHDT, CDR2 YNNKEL, per germline (reference sequence). The junction had 5 bases not matched to a gene; V was cut back by 3 bases and J by 5 bases. The CDR3 is 14 residues long. CDR3 amino acids: CASSHERGGETQYF. For the CDR3, the DNA is TGTGCCAGCAGCCATGAACGGGGGGGGGAGACCCAGTACTTC.

The chain links TRBV6-1 to TRBJ2-2, with D tentatively TRBD1 (6 bases). The length of the CDR3 is 14 residues. V was clipped by 5 bases and J by 8 bases, with 15 bases between them. Germline V lookup: CDR1 MNHNS, CDR2 SASEGT. The CDR3 sequence is CASSLRTDSGELFF. The CDR3 coding sequence is TGTGCCAGCAGTCTCCGGACAGATTCGGGGGAGCTGTTTTTT.

A word on this clonotype: A read error may explain this, as a much larger clone is one base away. The V gene is TRBV28, the J gene TRBJ1-4; D perhaps matches TRBD1 (5 bases). Trimming pared 8 bases from V and 8 bases from J, leaving 12 bases between. CDR3 length: 12 amino acids. From germline, CDR1 is MDHEN and CDR2 SYDVKM. CDR3 sequence reads: CASGGVYEKLFF. The CDR3 DNA follows: TGTGCCAGCGGGGGGGTATACGAAAAACTGTTTTTT.

Ten or more counts support this clonotype. This rearrangement joins TRBV7-6 to TRBJ2-2; D uncertain. Germline V CDR1 and CDR2: SGHVS, FNYEAQ. CDR3 length equals 12 residues. Trimming pared 2 bases from V and 6 bases from J, leaving 4 bases between. CDR3 bases: TGTGCCAGCAGCTTATTAGCCGGGGAGCTGTTTTTT. Protein: CASSLLAGELFF.

In this sample, this clonotype turned up many times. The CDR3, as DNA: TGTGCCAGCAGTCCCCTTCGACAGGGACTGAACACTGAAGCTTTCTTT. It is translated as CASSPLRQGLNTEAFF. This chain connects TRBV12-3 or TRBV12-4 to TRBJ1-1; 7 bases are a match to TRBD1. This CDR3 contains 16 residues. The V and J ends lost 5 bases and 0 bases, in that order; junction bases with no gene match: 9.

This clonotype was seen just once. This rearrangement joins TRBV20-1 to TRBJ2-5; 12 bases are shared with TRBD2. CDR3 length: 15 residues. The ends lost 5 bases at V and 5 bases at J; junction bases unmatched: 9. In germline, CDR1 is DFQATT, CDR2 SNEGSKA (reference sequence). CDR3 sequence: CSAGASGGAGETQYF. The CDR3 region has the DNA TGCAGTGCTGGAGCTAGCGGGGGGGCGGGGGAGACCCAGTACTTC.

At least ten counts were recorded for this clonotype. The CDR3 reads CSVRGQWTEAFF. The DNA for the CDR3 is TGCAGTGTTAGGGGCCAGTGGACTGAAGCTTTCTTT. The chain has TRBV20-1 and TRBJ1-1; D perhaps matches TRBD1 (5 bases). The CDR3 runs 12 residues. The germline gives CDR1 DFQATT, CDR2 SNEGSKA (reference sequence). V was trimmed by 7 bases and J by 5 bases, leaving 14 bases between them.

This clonotype was seen only a few times. V gene TRBV6-2 or TRBV6-3 combines with J gene TRBJ1-1, with D maybe TRBD1 (6 bases). CDR3 size: 16 residues. The V gene's germline CDR1 is MNHEY and CDR2 SVGEGT. Deletions cut 8 bases from V and 1 base from J, with 20 bases between. CDR3 residues: CASGTGGAYQNTEAFF. CDR3 DNA: TGTGCCAGCGGGACGGGGGGGGCTTACCAGAACACTGAAGCTTTCTTT.

This clonotype was counted at least ten times. The genes are TRBV2 and TRBJ2-2; D possibly corresponds to TRBD2 (5 bases). The CDR3 is made up of 15 amino acids. Germline V lookup: CDR1 SNHLY, CDR2 FYNNEI. Trimming stripped 3 bases from V and 1 base from J, with 9 bases between. The DNA of the CDR3 is TGTGCCAGCAGTGAGTTCGGAGGGAACACCGGGGAGCTGTTTTTT. Translated, it gives CASSEFGGNTGELFF.

The CDR3 bases are TGTGCCAGCAGCCCGCTGGGAAGTGGAAACACCATATATTTT. Translation gives CASSPLGSGNTIYF. The V and J genes are TRBV7-9 and TRBJ1-3; D ambiguous. This CDR3 has 14 amino acids. V lost 5 bases and J 3 bases, leaving 11 bases between the germline ends. The germline V gene has CDR1 SEHNR and CDR2 FQNEAQ (reference sequence). Based on the CDR3 plus reference TRBV7-9 and TRBJ1-3, the full variable domain is DTGVSQNPRHKITKRGQNVTFRCDPISEHNRLYWYRQTLGQGPEFLTYFQNEAQLEKSRLLSDRFSAERPKGSFSTLEIQRTEQGDSAMYLCASSPLGSGNTIYFGEGSWLTVV.

This clonotype was counted between two and nine times. The V gene is TRBV6-1, the J gene TRBJ1-1, with a possible D match to TRBD1 (5 bases). The ends were cut back, 6 bases at V and 3 bases at J, with 8 bases in the middle. CDR1 MNHNS and CDR2 SASEGT come from the germline V gene. This CDR3 spans 12 amino acids. CDR3 DNA: TGTGCCAGCAGAGGGGCGTACACTGAAGCTTTCTTT. It specifies CASRGAYTEAFF.

This clonotype was seen at least ten times. V gene TRBV30 combines with J gene TRBJ1-2; no firm D call. CDR3 length: 13 amino acids. Germline CDR1 GTSNPN, CDR2 SVGIG (reference sequence). Trimming left V 0 bases short and J 4 bases short, with 9 bases between. This CDR3 is CAWSVWGGYGYTF. The CDR3 bases are TGTGCCTGGAGTGTTTGGGGTGGCTATGGCTACACCTTC.

This clonotype occurred many times. The junction and the germline gene differ at one end; a read error may be behind it. The chain links TRBV27 to TRBJ1-2, with TRBD1 identical over 12 bases. There are 16 residues in the CDR3. Germline CDR1 reads MNHEY; CDR2 reads SMNVEV (reference sequence). The CDR3 bases are TGTGCCAGCAGTTTGGCTCCCGGGACAGGGGGCTATAGCTACACCTTC. Amino acid sequence: CASSLAPGTGGYSYTF.